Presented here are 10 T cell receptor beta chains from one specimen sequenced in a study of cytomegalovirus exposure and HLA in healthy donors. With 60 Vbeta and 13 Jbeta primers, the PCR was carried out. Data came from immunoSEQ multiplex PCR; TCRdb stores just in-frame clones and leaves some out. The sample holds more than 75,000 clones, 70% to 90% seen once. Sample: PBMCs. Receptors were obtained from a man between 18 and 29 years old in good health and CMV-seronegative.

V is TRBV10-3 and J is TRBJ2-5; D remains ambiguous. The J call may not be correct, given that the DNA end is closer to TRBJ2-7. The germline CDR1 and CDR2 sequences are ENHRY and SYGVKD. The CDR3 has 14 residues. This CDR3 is CAISENSNSYEQYF. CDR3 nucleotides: TGTGCCATCAGTGAGAACTCGAACTCCTACGAGCAGTACTTC.

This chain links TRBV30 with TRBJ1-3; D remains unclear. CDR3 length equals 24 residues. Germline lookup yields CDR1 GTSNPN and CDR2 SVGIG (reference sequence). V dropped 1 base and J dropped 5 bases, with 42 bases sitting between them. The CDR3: CAWSAQPNQITGSLGGFQRNTIYF. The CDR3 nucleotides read TGTGCCTGGAGTGCACAGCCCAACCAAATTACGGGGTCCCTAGGTGGTTTTCAGAGAAACACCATATATTTT.

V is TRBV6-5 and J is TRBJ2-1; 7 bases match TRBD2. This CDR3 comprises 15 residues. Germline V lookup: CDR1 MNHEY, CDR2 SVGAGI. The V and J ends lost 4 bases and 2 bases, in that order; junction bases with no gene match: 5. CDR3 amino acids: CASSSRERTYNEQFF. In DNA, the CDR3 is TGTGCCAGCAGTTCGCGGGAGAGAACCTACAATGAGCAGTTCTTC.

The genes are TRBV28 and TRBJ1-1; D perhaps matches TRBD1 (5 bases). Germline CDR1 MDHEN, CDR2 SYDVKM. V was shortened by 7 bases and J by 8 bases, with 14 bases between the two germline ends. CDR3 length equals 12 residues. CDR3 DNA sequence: TGTGCCAGCACCCCCGACAGCTTCGAAGCTTTCTTT. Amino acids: CASTPDSFEAFF.

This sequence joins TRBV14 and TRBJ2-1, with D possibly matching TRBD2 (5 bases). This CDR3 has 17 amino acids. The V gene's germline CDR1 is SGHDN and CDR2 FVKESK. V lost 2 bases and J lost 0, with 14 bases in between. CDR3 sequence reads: CASSQLTGWSSYNEQFF. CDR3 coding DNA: TGTGCCAGCAGCCAATTGACGGGGTGGAGCTCCTACAATGAGCAGTTCTTC.

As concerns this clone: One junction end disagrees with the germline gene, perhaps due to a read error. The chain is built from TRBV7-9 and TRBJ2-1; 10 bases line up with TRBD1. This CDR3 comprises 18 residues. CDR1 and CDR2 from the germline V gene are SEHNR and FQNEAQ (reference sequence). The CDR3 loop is CSSSEWDRGWQRNNEQFF. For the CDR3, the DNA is TGTTCCAGCAGCGAATGGGACAGGGGTTGGCAGCGGAACAATGAGCAGTTCTTC. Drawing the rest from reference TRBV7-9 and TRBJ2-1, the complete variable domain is DTGVSQNPRHKITKRGQNVTFRCDPISEHNRLYWYRQTLGQGPEFLTYFQNEAQLEKSRLLSDRFSAERPKGSFSTLEIQRTEQGDSAMYLCSSSEWDRGWQRNNEQFFGPGTRLTVL.

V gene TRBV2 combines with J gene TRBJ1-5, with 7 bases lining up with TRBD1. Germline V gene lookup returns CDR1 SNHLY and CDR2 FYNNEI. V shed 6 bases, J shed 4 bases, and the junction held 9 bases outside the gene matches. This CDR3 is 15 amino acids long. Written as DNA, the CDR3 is TGTGCCAGCAGAAGCAGGACAGGAGGGAATCAGCCCCAGCATTTT. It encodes CASRSRTGGNQPQHF.

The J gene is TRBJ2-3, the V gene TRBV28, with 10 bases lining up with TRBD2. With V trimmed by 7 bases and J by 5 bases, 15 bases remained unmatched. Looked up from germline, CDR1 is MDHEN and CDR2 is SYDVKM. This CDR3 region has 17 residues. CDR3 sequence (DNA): TGTGCCAGCACCCTGGAGGGTTTACTAGCGGGGAGAGATACGCAGTATTTT. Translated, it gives CASTLEGLLAGRDTQYF.

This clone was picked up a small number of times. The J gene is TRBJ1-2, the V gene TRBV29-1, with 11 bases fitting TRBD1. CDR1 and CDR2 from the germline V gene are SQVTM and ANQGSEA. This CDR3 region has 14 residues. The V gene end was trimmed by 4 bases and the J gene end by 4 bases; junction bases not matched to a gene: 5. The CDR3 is CSVGGTGGPYGYTF. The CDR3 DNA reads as TGCAGCGTTGGAGGGACAGGGGGACCCTATGGCTACACCTTC.

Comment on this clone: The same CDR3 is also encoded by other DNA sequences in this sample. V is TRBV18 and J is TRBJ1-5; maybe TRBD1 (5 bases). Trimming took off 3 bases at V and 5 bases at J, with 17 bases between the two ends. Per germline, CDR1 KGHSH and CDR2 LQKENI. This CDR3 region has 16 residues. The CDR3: CASSPQPGRADQPQHF. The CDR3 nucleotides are TGTGCCAGCTCACCGCAGCCTGGCAGGGCGGATCAGCCCCAGCATTTT.